This passage covers 14 T cell receptor beta chains from one sample sequenced in a study of regulatory T cells in long-lasting Graves disease. With iRepertoire HTBI primers and Arm-PCR of CDR3 regions, TCR beta libraries were built. Each CDR3 protein is one row after TCRdb ran MiXCR on the multiplex PCR reads. Of fewer than 650,000 distinct CDR3 sequences in the sample, under 20% are singletons; the top ten hold about 20%. Time point reported: newly diagnosed GD, antithyroid drugs for less than 3 months. PBMC RNA was the source of the TCR library. The same specimen was also included in a second study, on T cells in Graves' hyperthyroidism and ophthalmopathy.

Material: peripheral blood mononuclear cells (PBMCs), obtained at new diagnosis, from a patient treated with antithyroid drugs. The receptors were gathered from a woman aged 25 to 39 with Graves disease.

This clonotype was seen more than once but under ten times. The chain is built from TRBV25-1 and TRBJ1-2; perhaps TRBD1 as D (6 bases). The CDR3 sequence is 14 residues long. Germline V gives CDR1 MGHDK, CDR2 SYGVNS. V gave up 1 base and J gave up 3 bases, with 9 bases separating them. DNA of the CDR3: TGTGCCAGCAGTGAATTTGGGGGGCACTATGGCTACACCTTC. Its protein product is CASSEFGGHYGYTF.

This clonotype was counted at least ten times. V gene TRBV6-2 or TRBV6-3 combines with J gene TRBJ1-1, with a tentative D call TRBD1 (6 bases). Trimming removed 4 bases from V and 7 bases from J, with 19 bases in between. The length of the CDR3 is 15 residues. The germline V gene encodes CDR1 MNHEY and CDR2 SVGEGT. Here the CDR3 reads CASSSLTGQDSEAFF. The CDR3 DNA sequence: TGTGCCAGCAGTTCCCTTACGGGGCAGGACAGTGAAGCTTTCTTT.

This clonotype was seen repeatedly, ten times or more. The V call is TRBV7-2, the J call TRBJ1-3, with 7 bases matching TRBD1. CDR3 length: 13 amino acids. The J segment lost 2 bases and the V segment lost 8 bases, leaving 3 bases of the junction unmatched. CDR1 is SGHTA and CDR2 is FQGNSA in the germline V gene. The CDR3 protein is CASLGQAGNTIYF. CDR3 coding DNA: TGTGCCAGCCTTGGACAGGCTGGAAACACCATATATTTT.

In nucleotides, the CDR3 is TGCGCCAGCAGCTTGTTTGAGCGGACCGAGCAGTTCTTC. It yields the protein CASSLFERTEQFF. The gene calls are TRBV5-1 and TRBJ2-1, with D possibly being TRBD2 (5 bases). The CDR3 length is 13 residues. Per germline, CDR1 SGHRS and CDR2 YFSETQ. Trimming cost V 1 base and J 10 bases, with 12 bases left between them.

The V and J genes are TRBV30 and TRBJ2-2, with 12 nucleotides matching TRBD1. The CDR3 loop spans 15 amino acids. Germline values: CDR1 GTSNPN, CDR2 SVGIG (reference sequence). The V gene end was trimmed by 0 bases and the J gene end by 6 bases; junction bases not matched to a gene: 2. This CDR3 reads CAWSVGTGGPGELFF. The CDR3 nucleotides are TGTGCCTGGAGTGTAGGGACAGGGGGCCCCGGGGAGCTGTTTTTT.

This clonotype showed up just a few times. This chain uses TRBV4-1 with TRBJ2-7, with D perhaps matching TRBD1 (6 bases). The CDR3 extends over 14 amino acids. Germline CDR1 and CDR2: MGHRA and YSYEKL. Trimming left V 2 bases short and J 0 bases short, with 8 bases between. The CDR3 region has the DNA TGCGCCAGCAGCCAAACAGGGAGCTCCTACGAGCAGTACTTC. Amino acid sequence: CASSQTGSSYEQYF.

This clonotype was picked up many times. The V call is TRBV7-2, the J call TRBJ2-1, with TRBD2 identical over 8 bases. CDR1 and CDR2 from the germline V gene are SGHTA and FQGNSA. V lost 4 bases and J lost 0; bases outside the gene matches: 2. The CDR3 contains 15 residues. In DNA, the CDR3 is TGTGCCAGCAGCTCCGGGAGGGGCTCCTACAATGAGCAGTTCTTC. This translates into CASSSGRGSYNEQFF.

CDR3 sequence: CASSLPTGNGEQYF. CDR3 nucleotides: TGTGCCAGCAGCCTACCCACAGGGAACGGCGAGCAGTACTTC. The J gene is TRBJ2-7, the V gene TRBV28; D is possibly TRBD1 (6 bases). V was pared by 6 bases and J by 6 bases, with 18 bases between. Germline assignment: CDR1 MDHEN and CDR2 SYDVKM. The length of the CDR3 is 14 residues.

The chain links TRBV7-2 to TRBJ1-5, with D possibly being TRBD1 (6 bases). The germline CDR1 and CDR2 sequences are SGHTA and FQGNSA. Deletions cut 5 bases from V and 4 bases from J, with 18 bases between. This CDR3 has 16 amino acids. CDR3 in DNA: TGTGCCAGCAGCGCCTTCTATGTCAGGGGTAATCAGCCCCAGCATTTT. It yields the protein CASSAFYVRGNQPQHF.

This clonotype was seen at least ten times. This chain uses TRBV30 with TRBJ1-1, with a weak D call TRBD1 (6 bases). This CDR3 has 15 residues. The V gene lost 1 base and the J gene lost 5 bases, with 17 bases spanning the gap. CDR1 and CDR2 from the germline V gene are GTSNPN and SVGIG (reference sequence). CDR3 amino acids: CAWSGGGAGKTEAFF. The CDR3 DNA sequence: TGTGCCTGGAGTGGAGGGGGAGCGGGAAAAACTGAAGCTTTCTTT.

The rearrangement uses TRBV5-6 and TRBJ2-2; no reliable D call. The CDR3 totals 15 residues. V was trimmed by 4 bases and J by 1 base, leaving 11 bases between them. Per the germline V gene, CDR1 is SGHDT and CDR2 is YYEEEE. CDR3 DNA sequence: TGTGCCAGCAGCCCCCAAATCCAGAACACCGGGGAGCTGTTTTTT. It specifies CASSPQIQNTGELFF.

This clonotype appeared many times. The chain combines TRBV12-3 or TRBV12-4 with TRBJ2-3, with D tentatively TRBD2 (6 bases). The V gene lost 4 bases and the J gene lost 4 bases, with 18 bases spanning the gap. The CDR3 has 16 residues. The CDR3 sequence: CASSSKPGGEPDTQYF. The CDR3 coding sequence is TGTGCCAGCAGTTCAAAGCCTGGCGGGGAGCCAGATACGCAGTATTTT.

There are many counts of this clonotype. This sequence joins TRBV30 and TRBJ1-5; D call uncertain. This CDR3 region has 13 residues. V was shortened by 1 base and J by 7 bases, with 11 bases between the two germline ends. Germline CDR1 and CDR2: GTSNPN and SVGIG (reference sequence). Here the CDR3 reads CAWSGLERQPQHF. The CDR3 DNA follows: TGTGCCTGGAGTGGGTTAGAGAGACAGCCCCAGCATTTT.

The chain links TRBV11-2 to TRBJ2-3; D is ambiguous. Germline CDR1 SGHAT, CDR2 FQNNGV. This CDR3 comprises 14 residues. V lost 5 bases to trimming and J lost 2 bases, with 11 bases between them. In DNA form, the CDR3 reads TGTGCCAGCAGCCCGATGACCACCACAGATACGCAGTATTTT. Protein: CASSPMTTTDTQYF.